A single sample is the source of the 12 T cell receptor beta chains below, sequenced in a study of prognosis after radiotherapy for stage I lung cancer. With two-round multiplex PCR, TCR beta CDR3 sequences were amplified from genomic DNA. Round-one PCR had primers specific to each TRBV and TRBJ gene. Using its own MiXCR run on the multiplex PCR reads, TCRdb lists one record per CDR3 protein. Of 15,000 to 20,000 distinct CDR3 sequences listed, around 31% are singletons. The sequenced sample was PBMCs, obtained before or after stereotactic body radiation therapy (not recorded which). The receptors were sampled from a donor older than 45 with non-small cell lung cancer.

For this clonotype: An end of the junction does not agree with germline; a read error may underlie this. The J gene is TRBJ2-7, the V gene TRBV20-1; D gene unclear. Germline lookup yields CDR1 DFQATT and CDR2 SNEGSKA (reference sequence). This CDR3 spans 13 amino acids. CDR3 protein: CSAVAGVSYEHYF. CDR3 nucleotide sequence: TGCAGTGCGGTAGCTGGAGTCTCCTACGAGCATTACTTC.

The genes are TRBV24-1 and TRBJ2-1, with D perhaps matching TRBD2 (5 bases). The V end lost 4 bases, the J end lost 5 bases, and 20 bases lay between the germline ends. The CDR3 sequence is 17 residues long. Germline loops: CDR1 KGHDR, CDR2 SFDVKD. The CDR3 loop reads CATSESYLSGIHNEQFF. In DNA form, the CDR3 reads TGTGCCACCAGTGAGTCCTATCTATCGGGAATTCACAATGAGCAGTTCTTC.

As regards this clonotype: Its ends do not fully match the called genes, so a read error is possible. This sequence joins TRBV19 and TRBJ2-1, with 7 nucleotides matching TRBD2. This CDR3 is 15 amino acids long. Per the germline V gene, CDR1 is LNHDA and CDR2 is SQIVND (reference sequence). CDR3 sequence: CDSSRTRESYNEQFF. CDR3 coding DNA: TGTGACAGTAGCCGGACTAGAGAGAGTTACAATGAGCAGTTCTTC.

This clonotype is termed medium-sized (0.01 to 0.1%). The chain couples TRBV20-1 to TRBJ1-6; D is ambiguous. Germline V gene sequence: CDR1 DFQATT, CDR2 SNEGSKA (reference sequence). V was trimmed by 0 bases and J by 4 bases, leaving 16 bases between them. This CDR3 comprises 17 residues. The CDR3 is CSARDLVGQNYNSPLHF. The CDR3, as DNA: TGCAGTGCTAGAGATCTCGTTGGGCAGAATTATAATTCACCCCTCCACTTT.

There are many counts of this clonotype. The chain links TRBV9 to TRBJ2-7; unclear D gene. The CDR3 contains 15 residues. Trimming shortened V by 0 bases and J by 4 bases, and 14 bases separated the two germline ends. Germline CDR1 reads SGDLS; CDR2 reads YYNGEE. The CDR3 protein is CASSVAGTAVYEQYF. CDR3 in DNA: TGTGCCAGCAGCGTAGCTGGTACAGCAGTTTACGAGCAGTACTTC.

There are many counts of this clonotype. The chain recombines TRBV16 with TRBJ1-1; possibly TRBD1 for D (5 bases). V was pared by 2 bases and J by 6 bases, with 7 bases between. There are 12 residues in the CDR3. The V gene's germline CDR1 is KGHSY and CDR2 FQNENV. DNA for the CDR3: TGTGCCAGCAGCCAAAGCAGGGCTGAAGCTTTCTTT. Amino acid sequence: CASSQSRAEAFF. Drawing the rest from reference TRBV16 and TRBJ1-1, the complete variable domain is GEEVAQTPKHLVRGEGQKAKLYCAPIKGHSYVFWYQQVLKNEFKFLISFQNENVFDETGMPKERFSAKCLPNSPCSLEIQATKLEDSAVYFCASSQSRAEAFFGQGTRLTVV.

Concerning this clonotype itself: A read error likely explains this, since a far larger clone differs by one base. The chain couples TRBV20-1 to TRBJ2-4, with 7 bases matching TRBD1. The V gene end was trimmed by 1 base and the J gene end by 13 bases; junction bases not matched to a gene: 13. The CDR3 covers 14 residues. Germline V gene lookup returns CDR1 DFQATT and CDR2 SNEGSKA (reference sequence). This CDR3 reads CSARAPDRYNEQYF. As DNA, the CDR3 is TGCAGTGCTAGAGCGCCGGACAGGTACAATGAGCAGTACTTC.

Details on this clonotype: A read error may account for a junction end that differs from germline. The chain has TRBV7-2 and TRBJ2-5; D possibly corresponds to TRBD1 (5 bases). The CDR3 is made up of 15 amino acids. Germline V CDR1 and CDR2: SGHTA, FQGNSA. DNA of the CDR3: TGTGCCAGCAGCACGCCGTGGGGCATCCAAGAGACCAAGTACTTC. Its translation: CASSTPWGIQETKYF.

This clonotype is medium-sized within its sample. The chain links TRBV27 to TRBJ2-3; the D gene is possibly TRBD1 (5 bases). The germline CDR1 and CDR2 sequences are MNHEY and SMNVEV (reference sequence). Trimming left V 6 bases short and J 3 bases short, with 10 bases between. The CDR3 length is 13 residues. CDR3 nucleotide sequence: TGTGCCAGCAGCACCAGGGAAACAGATACGCAGTATTTT. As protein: CASSTRETDTQYF.

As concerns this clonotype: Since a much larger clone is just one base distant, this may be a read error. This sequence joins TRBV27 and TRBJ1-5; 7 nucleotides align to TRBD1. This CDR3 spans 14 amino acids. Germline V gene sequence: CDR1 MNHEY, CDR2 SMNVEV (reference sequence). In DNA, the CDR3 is TGTGCCATCAAAGCCGCAGGGACAGATCATCCCCAGCATTTT. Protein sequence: CAIKAAGTDHPQHF.

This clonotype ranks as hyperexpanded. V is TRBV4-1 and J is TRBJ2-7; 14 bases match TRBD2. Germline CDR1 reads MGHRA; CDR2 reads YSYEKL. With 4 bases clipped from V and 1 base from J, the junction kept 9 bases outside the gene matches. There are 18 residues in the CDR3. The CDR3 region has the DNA TGCGCCAGCAGCCCCGACGCAAGGACTAGCGGGAGGTCCTACGAGCAGTACTTC. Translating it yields CASSPDARTSGRSYEQYF.

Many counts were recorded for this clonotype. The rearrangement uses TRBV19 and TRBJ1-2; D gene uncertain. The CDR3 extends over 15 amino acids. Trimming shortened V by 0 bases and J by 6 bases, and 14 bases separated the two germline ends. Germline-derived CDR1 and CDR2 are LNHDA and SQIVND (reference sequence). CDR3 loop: CASSIDFEPRDGYTF. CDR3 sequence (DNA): TGTGCCAGTAGTATAGATTTCGAACCTCGGGATGGCTACACCTTC.